Below are 27 T cell receptor beta chains sequenced from a single sample in a study of cytomegalovirus exposure and HLA in healthy donors. PCR employed 60 Vbeta and 13 Jbeta primers. TCRdb's table, derived via immunoSEQ multiplex PCR, lists solely in-frame clones and lacks some. This sample has approximately 160,000 clones, with approximately 80% found just once. The sequencing input was PBMCs. Every receptor here comes from a woman younger than 30 in good health and CMV-seronegative.

V usage is TRBV30 and J usage is TRBJ1-2; D possibly corresponds to TRBD1 (6 bases). The CDR3 extends over 13 amino acids. V was clipped by 7 bases and J by 2 bases, with 14 bases between them. Germline V gene lookup returns CDR1 GTSNPN and CDR2 SVGIG (reference sequence). CDR3 nucleotides: TGTGCCTCGAATGCGGGGGGCAACTATGGCTACACCTTC. This encodes CASNAGGNYGYTF.

The rearrangement uses TRBV6-5 and TRBJ1-1, with a possible D match to TRBD1 (6 bases). The germline CDR1 and CDR2 sequences are MNHEY and SVGAGI. Trimming pared 3 bases from V and 4 bases from J, leaving 18 bases between. This CDR3 is 16 amino acids long. The CDR3 reads CASSYARSGAGTEAFF. The CDR3 nucleotides read TGTGCCAGCAGTTATGCACGATCAGGGGCCGGCACTGAAGCTTTCTTT.

The V call is TRBV15, the J call TRBJ2-7, with TRBD1 matching 11 bases. Germline lookup yields CDR1 LNHNV and CDR2 YYDKDF (reference sequence). V lost 6 bases to trimming and J lost 1 base; unmatched junction nucleotides: 5. The CDR3 is 15 residues long. Written as DNA, the CDR3 is TGTGCCACCAGGCCCGGGACAGGGGGTTCCTACGAGCAGTACTTC. This sequence encodes CATRPGTGGSYEQYF.

The chain combines TRBV5-1 with TRBJ2-7, with a tentative D call TRBD1 (5 bases). Trimming cost V 0 bases and J 3 bases, with 10 bases left between them. CDR3 length equals 14 residues. The germline CDR1 and CDR2 sequences are SGHRS and YFSETQ. CDR3 sequence (DNA): TGCGCCAGCAGCTTGGAAGGCAGGGTCTACGAGCAGTACTTC. It encodes CASSLEGRVYEQYF.

V gene TRBV10-3 combines with J gene TRBJ1-1; 7 nucleotides line up with TRBD1. Germline V gene data show CDR1 as ENHRY and CDR2 as SYGVKD. The CDR3 sequence is 15 residues long. V lost 4 bases to trimming and J lost 1 base; unmatched junction nucleotides: 6. CDR3 sequence reads: CAISGGQFKNTEAFF. In nucleotides, the CDR3 is TGTGCCATCAGTGGGGGACAGTTTAAGAACACTGAAGCTTTCTTT.

The rearrangement joins TRBV7-2 to TRBJ1-2, with D possibly being TRBD1 (5 bases). This CDR3 is 13 amino acids long. Looked up from germline, CDR1 is SGHTA and CDR2 is FQGNSA. Trimming stripped 3 bases from V and 4 bases from J, with 9 bases between. CDR3 nucleotide sequence: TGTGCCAGCAGCTTGGTGCAGGGCTATGGCTACACCTTC. This translates into CASSLVQGYGYTF. The full variable domain, its missing parts supplied by reference TRBV7-2 and TRBJ1-2, is GAGVSQSPSNKVTEKGKDVELRCDPISGHTALYWYRQSLGQGLEFLIYFQGNSAPDKSGLPSDRFSAERTGGSVSTLTIQRTQQEDSAVYLCASSLVQGYGYTFGSGTRLTVV.

The chain recombines TRBV7-8 with TRBJ2-5, with TRBD1 matching 10 bases. The CDR3 is 16 residues long. Germline values: CDR1 SGHVS, CDR2 FQNEAQ. The ends lost 1 base at V and 6 bases at J; junction bases unmatched: 8. CDR3 nucleotide sequence: TGTGCCAGCAGCTTAGGCAGGGGACAGGGGCAGAAGACCCAGTACTTC. It codes for CASSLGRGQGQKTQYF.

This clone appeared once. The chain links TRBV18 to TRBJ2-1, with TRBD2 matching 11 bases. The CDR3 extends over 14 amino acids. V dropped 2 bases and J dropped 9; count of bases not matched to a gene: 3. From germline, CDR1 is KGHSH and CDR2 LQKENI. Here the CDR3 reads CASSPTLAGGEQFF. CDR3 bases: TGTGCCAGCTCACCAACGCTAGCGGGAGGTGAGCAGTTCTTC. The variable domain in full, with the rest retrieved from reference TRBV18 and TRBJ2-1, is NAGVMQNPRHLVRRRGQEARLRCSPMKGHSHVYWYRQLPEEGLKFMVYLQKENIIDESGMPKERFSAEFPKEGPSILRIQQVVRGDSAAYFCASSPTLAGGEQFFGPGTRLTVL.

Turning to this clone: The germline gene is not matched at one end of the junction; a read error may be the cause. This chain joins TRBV7-9 and TRBJ2-3; the D gene is possibly TRBD2 (5 bases). Germline V gene data show CDR1 as SEHNR and CDR2 as FQNEAQ (reference sequence). The CDR3 contains 15 residues. The CDR3 loop reads CSSSLSGRPTDTQYF. CDR3 DNA sequence: TGTTCCAGCAGCTTAAGCGGCAGACCCACAGATACGCAGTATTTT. The full variable domain, its missing parts supplied by reference TRBV7-9 and TRBJ2-3, is DTGVSQNPRHKITKRGQNVTFRCDPISEHNRLYWYRQTLGQGPEFLTYFQNEAQLEKSRLLSDRFSAERPKGSFSTLEIQRTEQGDSAMYLCSSSLSGRPTDTQYFGPGTRLTVL.

V gene TRBV5-4 combines with J gene TRBJ2-5; 7 bases are a match to TRBD2. From germline, CDR1 is SGHNT and CDR2 YYREEE (reference sequence). After removal of 3 bases from V and 5 bases from J, the junction contained 16 bases not matched to a gene. The CDR3 spans 17 residues. The CDR3 loop reads CASSWEPRGRGGETQYF. Here the CDR3 DNA reads TGTGCCAGCAGCTGGGAGCCCAGAGGGAGGGGAGGGGAGACCCAGTACTTC.

The chain links TRBV11-2 to TRBJ2-5, with D perhaps TRBD2 (5 bases). CDR1 and CDR2 from the germline V gene are SGHAT and FQNNGV. The ends were cut back, 4 bases at V and 5 bases at J, with 20 bases in the middle. CDR3 size: 16 residues. The CDR3 loop reads CASSSAYPGQRETQYF. In DNA form, the CDR3 reads TGTGCCAGCAGCTCAGCGTACCCTGGGCAGCGGGAGACCCAGTACTTC.

The rearrangement joins TRBV28 to TRBJ2-6, with a weak D call TRBD1 (5 bases). V was clipped by 8 bases and J by 2 bases, with 10 bases between them. The CDR3 spans 14 residues. The germline V gene encodes CDR1 MDHEN and CDR2 SYDVKM. In DNA, the CDR3 is TGTGCCAGCTTCCAAGGGGCTGGGGCCAACGTCCTGACTTTC. Translation: CASFQGAGANVLTF. Combining the CDR3 with reference TRBV28 and TRBJ2-6 gives the whole variable domain DVKVTQSSRYLVKRTGEKVFLECVQDMDHENMFWYRQDPGLGLRLIYFSYDVKMKEKGDIPEGYSVSREKKERFSLILESASTNQTSMYLCASFQGAGANVLTFGAGSRLTVL.

V is TRBV7-8 and J is TRBJ2-7; 11 bases match TRBD1. J gave up 5 bases and V 3 bases, and 6 bases lay outside the gene matches. The CDR3 covers 15 residues. CDR1 is SGHVS, CDR2 FQNEAQ, per germline. The CDR3 here is CASSFGQGAVDEQYF. DNA of the CDR3: TGTGCCAGCAGCTTCGGACAGGGGGCAGTCGACGAGCAGTACTTC.

The chain uses TRBV6-5 and TRBJ2-7; 8 positions agree with TRBD1. The CDR3 is made up of 14 amino acids. Germline V gene data show CDR1 as MNHEY and CDR2 as SVGAGI. J was trimmed by 3 bases and V by 2 bases; bases with no gene match: 3. The CDR3 sequence is CASSYTGQGYEQYF. Written as DNA, the CDR3 is TGTGCCAGCAGTTACACAGGACAGGGCTACGAGCAGTACTTC.

The chain recombines TRBV10-3 with TRBJ2-1; 14 bases fit TRBD2. The CDR3 is 17 amino acids. The germline V gene encodes CDR1 ENHRY and CDR2 SYGVKD. The V and J ends lost 6 bases and 2 bases, in that order; junction bases with no gene match: 6. The CDR3: CAIRGTSGSVAYNEQFF. The CDR3 coding sequence is TGTGCCATCAGGGGGACTAGCGGGAGTGTTGCCTACAATGAGCAGTTCTTC.

This clone has just a few counts. The CDR3 here is CASSLSSGKSYEQYF. The CDR3 DNA reads as TGTGCCAGCAGCTTATCTAGCGGGAAGTCCTACGAGCAGTACTTC. The chain joins TRBV7-2 to TRBJ2-7; the match to TRBD2 covers 9 bases. J lost 1 base, V lost 2 bases, and 3 bases had no gene match. The germline V gene has CDR1 SGHTA and CDR2 FQGNSA. CDR3 length: 15 amino acids.

This sequence joins TRBV18 and TRBJ2-2, with D tentatively TRBD2 (6 bases). Germline V gene data show CDR1 as KGHSH and CDR2 as LQKENI. V lost 3 bases, J lost 4 bases, and 12 bases lay in between. CDR3 length: 15 residues. The CDR3 sequence: CASSPKGLATGELFF. CDR3 nucleotides: TGTGCCAGCTCACCTAAGGGACTCGCCACCGGGGAGCTGTTTTTT.

The chain joins TRBV27 to TRBJ2-1, with D unresolved. V was trimmed by 4 bases and J by 9 bases, leaving 16 bases between them. The V gene's germline CDR1 is MNHEY and CDR2 SMNVEV (reference sequence). CDR3 size: 14 residues. The CDR3 loop reads CASSYEMGGPEQFF. The CDR3 nucleotides read TGTGCCAGCAGTTATGAGATGGGTGGGCCTGAGCAGTTCTTC.

This clone has only a few counts. The chain has TRBV4-1 and TRBJ2-1; D call uncertain. Germline V gene lookup returns CDR1 MGHRA and CDR2 YSYEKL. Trimming removed 0 bases from V and 3 bases from J, with 6 bases in between. This CDR3 is 14 amino acids long. The CDR3 region is CASSQDPRYNEQFF. CDR3 DNA sequence: TGCGCCAGCAGCCAAGATCCCCGCTACAATGAGCAGTTCTTC.

V and J are TRBV13 and TRBJ2-5; TRBD2 matches at 11 bases. V gave up 4 bases and J gave up 6 bases; unmatched junction bases: 7. There are 15 residues in the CDR3. Germline CDR1 reads PRHDT; CDR2 reads FYEKMQ (reference sequence). The CDR3 nucleotides are TGTGCCAGCAGCTCTACTAGCGGGAGAGAGAAGACCCAGTACTTC. Encoded protein: CASSSTSGREKTQYF.

The J gene is TRBJ2-7, the V gene TRBV27; a possible D gene is TRBD2 (5 bases). CDR1 is MNHEY, CDR2 SMNVEV, per germline (reference sequence). This CDR3 has 14 amino acids. Trimming removed 4 bases from V and 5 bases from J, with 15 bases in between. In nucleotides, the CDR3 is TGTGCCAGCAGTTCGGACTGGCCTCGCAACGAGCAGTACTTC. This translates into CASSSDWPRNEQYF.

The count of this clone is one. The rearrangement links TRBV6-1 to TRBJ2-7, with 8 nucleotides matching TRBD1. The CDR3 consists of 15 residues. Germline V CDR1 and CDR2: MNHNS, SASEGT. V lost 5 bases, J lost 0 bases, and 6 bases stayed unmatched. CDR3 residues: CASSPRTGSSYEQYF. CDR3 nucleotide sequence: TGTGCCAGCAGTCCACGGACAGGGAGCTCCTACGAGCAGTACTTC.

The gene calls are TRBV6-1 and TRBJ2-7; possibly TRBD2 for D (6 bases). The germline gives CDR1 MNHNS, CDR2 SASEGT. This CDR3 spans 15 amino acids. V was trimmed by 7 bases and J by 5 bases, leaving 21 bases between them. CDR3 residues: CASTPVWAAGNEQYF. In DNA form, the CDR3 reads TGTGCCAGCACTCCAGTATGGGCTGCGGGGAACGAGCAGTACTTC.

The chain employs TRBV28 and TRBJ2-5, with 11 bases aligning to TRBD2. The germline V gene encodes CDR1 MDHEN and CDR2 SYDVKM. This CDR3 comprises 18 residues. The J segment lost 1 base and the V segment lost 3 bases, leaving 10 bases of the junction unmatched. In nucleotides, the CDR3 is TGTGCCAGCAGTTTTCGGACTAGCGGGTACAGACGCCAAGAGACCCAGTACTTC. This encodes CASSFRTSGYRRQETQYF. The whole variable domain, filled in from reference TRBV28 and TRBJ2-5, reads DVKVTQSSRYLVKRTGEKVFLECVQDMDHENMFWYRQDPGLGLRLIYFSYDVKMKEKGDIPEGYSVSREKKERFSLILESASTNQTSMYLCASSFRTSGYRRQETQYFGPGTRLLVL.

V and J are TRBV4-1 and TRBJ2-7; 8 bases fit TRBD2. The germline V gene has CDR1 MGHRA and CDR2 YSYEKL. The CDR3 is 16 residues long. Trimming took 1 base from V and 5 from J; bases not matched to a gene: 10. The CDR3 reads CASSQARTGGGHEQYF. The CDR3 nucleotides read TGCGCCAGCAGCCAAGCCCGAACGGGGGGGGGCCACGAGCAGTACTTC.

The chain combines TRBV6-4 with TRBJ2-1, with TRBD2 matching over 9 bases. With 4 bases clipped from V and 8 bases from J, the junction kept 12 bases outside the gene matches. CDR1 is MRHNA and CDR2 is SNTAGT in the germline V gene. This CDR3 has 16 residues. The CDR3 DNA reads TGTGCCAGCAGTGCCTCTGGCGGGAGGGCCTCGGATGAGCAGTTCTTC. It yields the protein CASSASGGRASDEQFF.

The CDR3 here is CATSRGLAGGLNEQFF. CDR3 DNA sequence: TGTGCCACCAGCAGAGGCCTAGCGGGAGGGCTCAATGAGCAGTTCTTC. The chain has TRBV15 and TRBJ2-1, with 12 bases matching TRBD2. The CDR3 runs to 16 residues. Germline CDR1 and CDR2: LNHNV and YYDKDF (reference sequence). The ends lost 1 base at V and 6 bases at J; junction bases unmatched: 4.